This TCR beta chain was obtained from a study of T cell changes during pregnancy in multiple sclerosis. Sequenced by immunoSEQ multiplex PCR; TCRdb stores in-frame clones only, minus some. Of around 40,000 clones listed, less than 95% are singletons. Looked up from germline, CDR1 is KGHSH and CDR2 is LQKENI. The CDR3 is 14 amino acids. V lost 0 bases and J 4 bases, leaving 6 bases between the germline ends. The rearrangement links TRBV18 to TRBJ1-4; perhaps TRBD1 as D (6 bases). This TCR derives from a female donor in good health, enrolled as a control in a pregnancy study. The sequences come from CD4+ T cells from peripheral blood mononuclear cells, collected in the first trimester of pregnancy. CDR3 region: CASSPPDSNEKLFF. The CDR3 DNA reads as TGTGCCAGCTCACCACCGGACAGTAATGAAAAACTGTTTTTT.